This T cell receptor (beta chain) is from a study of T-cell memory formation after mild COVID-19 (dated by TCRdb to about 2021). For the study in its entirety: TCR sequence clusters from the two donors were found to be largely donor specific. In two donors, T-cell clones that expanded and contracted after mild COVID-19 were tracked by sequencing TCRalpha and TCRbeta repertoires over time. The cohort was made up of two young adult volunteers, one female and one male, who were previously healthy. What the work shows at the level of the full study, not this receptor alone: The study included only a couple of mild cases, and larger cohorts that include severe cases with pre-infection samples were judged to be necessary. Contracting CD4+ clones turned up mainly in the CM and EM memory subsets, whereas EMRA was where CD8+ clones were enriched. Whether the second-wave clones peaking on day 37 were SARS-CoV-2 specific was not confirmed. Some responding clones were found in pre-infection memory, which suggests that pre-existing cross-reactive memory T cells took part in the SARS-CoV-2 response. Balanced CD4/CD8 phenotypes were observed for clones contracting from day 15 to 85, whereas a bias towards CD4+ was observed for a second wave of clones expanding from day 15 to 37.

V is cut by 0 bases and J by 0 bases, and the space between the germline ends is 4 bases. From its cysteine to its phenylalanine, the CDR3 spans 15 amino acids. Only CDR3 DNA remains: 45 bases, in frame from the first base. CDR1 and CDR2 (SGDLS, YYNGEE) derive from the germline V gene. Ficoll-Paque density gradient centrifugation was the method used to isolate PBMCs. This clonotype showed up just a few times. Its binding antigen is unknown. No much larger clone is present one base from it, and per-base qualities are unavailable. Sequencing was carried out with an Illumina NovaSeq 6000. cDNA libraries for TCRalpha and TCRbeta were prepared by 5'RACE using constant-segment primers, with sample barcodes and unique molecular identifiers added. Trizol reagent was used to extract RNA from every sample. Library amplification was performed in two PCR steps, and a second sample barcode and Illumina TruSeq adapters were introduced in the second step. The libraries were sequenced on an Illumina NovaSeq using 2 x 150 bp paired-end reads. The original methods were these. Demultiplexing of reads and collapsing into UMI-guided consensus sequences were performed with migec v1.2.7. Using mixcr v2.1.11, UMI consensuses were aligned to TRA and TRB V and J templates and then assembled into clonotypes. Clonotypes were classified as expanded or contracted when called significant by both edgeR and NoisET, with noise models trained on biological replicates. For edgeR calls, the cutoffs were a false discovery rate-adjusted p below 0.01 and a log2 fold-change threshold of 1. PCA with hierarchical clustering of max-normalized trajectories of the 1000 most abundant clonotypes was used as exploratory dynamics analysis. Separately sequenced CD4+ and CD8+ repertoires were used to assign a CD4 or CD8 phenotype to each responding clone. The public reads were reanalyzed by TCRdb: fastp trimming at Q25, MiXCR alignment, in-frame beta chains only. Every distinct CDR3 protein forms one entry, paired with its most common genes and DNA. The V and J calls and clone size come from TCRdb's table, not from the authors' own analysis. Counted in this sample were approximately 450,000 distinct CDR3 sequences; 18% of them appeared once. The ten largest account for 12% of the sample.

The sequenced sample consisted of PBMCs or a T cell subset sorted from them (not recorded which). The rearranged segments are TRBV9 and TRBJ2-6, with no confident D gene call. The TCR was taken from an adult woman who had mild COVID-19 (a few samples of this study predate the infection). The sample titles of this study are shuffled in the database, so cell type and time point are left out; the donor was told from shared clones. The CDR3 sequence is CASSVGLSGANVLTF. The nucleotide sequence is given as TGTGCCAGCAGCGTAGGGCTCTCTGGGGCCAACGTCCTGACTTTC.